Listed here are 28 T cell receptor beta chains from one sample, sequenced in a study of T cells in Graves' hyperthyroidism and ophthalmopathy. It was RNA transcripts that yielded the amplified TCR beta CDR3 regions. The TCR CDR3 was amplified in a first-round RT-PCR using the HTBI primer set. TCRdb used MiXCR to reprocess the multiplex PCR reads, holding one entry per CDR3 protein. The sample contains about 560,000 distinct CDR3 sequences, 15% to 19% of which appear only once. Sequenced sample: blood. These receptor sequences come from a woman under 40 with Graves' hyperthyroidism.

The chain recombines TRBV19 with TRBJ2-7; D possibly corresponds to TRBD2 (6 bases). The germline V gene encodes CDR1 LNHDA and CDR2 SQIVND (reference sequence). Trimming took off 10 bases at V and 0 bases at J, with 13 bases between the two ends. The CDR3 loop spans 13 amino acids. The CDR3 loop is CATRETSSYEQYF. CDR3 coding DNA: TGTGCCACCCGGGAGACGAGCTCCTACGAGCAGTACTTC.

This clonotype has a count of ten or more. The chain links TRBV28 to TRBJ2-7; D perhaps matches TRBD2 (6 bases). V was cut by 5 bases and J by 3 bases, with 17 bases left in between. CDR1 and CDR2 (germline): MDHEN, SYDVKM. The CDR3 sequence is 15 residues long. The CDR3, as DNA: TGTGCCAGCAGTACGGGCGGGGCCTTCGTCTACGAGCAGTACTTC. This gives the protein CASSTGGAFVYEQYF.

V and J are TRBV3-1 and TRBJ2-3; TRBD1 or TRBD2 may be the D gene (5 bases each). This CDR3 is 16 amino acids long. V lost 3 bases to trimming and J lost 5 bases, with 18 bases between them. The V gene's germline CDR1 is LGHDT and CDR2 YNNKEL (reference sequence). CDR3 in amino acids: CASSQDWFSGGDTQYF. For the CDR3, the DNA is TGTGCCAGCAGCCAGGACTGGTTTAGTGGGGGAGATACGCAGTATTTT.

The chain joins TRBV14 to TRBJ2-3; perhaps TRBD2 as D (5 bases). Per the germline V gene, CDR1 is SGHDN and CDR2 is FVKESK. The CDR3 is made up of 13 amino acids. The germline V and J ends were trimmed by 1 base and 8 bases, with 10 bases remaining between them. CDR3: CASSQVGVGTQYF. CDR3 bases: TGTGCCAGCAGCCAAGTGGGAGTCGGTACGCAGTATTTT.

This clonotype appeared many times. The J gene is TRBJ2-7, the V gene TRBV20-1, with 11 bases matching TRBD1. Per the germline V gene, CDR1 is DFQATT and CDR2 is SNEGSKA (reference sequence). The V gene end was trimmed by 2 bases and the J gene end by 5 bases; junction bases not matched to a gene: 8. CDR3 length equals 15 residues. As DNA, the CDR3 is TGCAGTGCTAGATGGGACAGGGGGGCAGTTGACGAGCAGTACTTC. Translating it yields CSARWDRGAVDEQYF.

J is TRBJ1-1 and V is TRBV5-1; possibly TRBD1 for D (6 bases). This CDR3 spans 15 amino acids. V lost 0 bases and J 1 base, leaving 10 bases between the germline ends. Germline CDR1 reads SGHRS; CDR2 reads YFSETQ. CDR3 amino acids: CASSLEPGENTEAFF. The CDR3 region has the DNA TGCGCCAGCAGCTTGGAGCCAGGGGAGAACACTGAAGCTTTCTTT.

This clonotype was detected many times. CDR3 bases: TGTGCCAGCAGTTTAGGGACAGGAGATACGCAGTATTTT. It encodes CASSLGTGDTQYF. The chain links TRBV12-3 or TRBV12-4 to TRBJ2-3; TRBD1 matches 7 bases. The CDR3 has 13 residues. V shed 1 base and J 5 bases; nucleotides not matched to a gene: 0.

In the case of this clonotype: It may be a read error: a sequence one base away is much more abundant. This sequence joins TRBV7-9 and TRBJ2-3, with D perhaps matching TRBD2 (5 bases). Germline CDR1 and CDR2: SEHNR and FQNEAQ (reference sequence). Deletions cut 1 base from V and 0 bases from J, with 8 bases between. The CDR3 consists of 15 residues. CDR3 in DNA: TGTGCCAGCAGCTTAGTTACGGGGAGCACAGATACGCAGTATTTT. Translating it yields CASSLVTGSTDTQYF. Filled out from reference TRBV7-9 and TRBJ2-3, the complete variable domain reads DTGVSQNPRHKITKRGQNVTFRCDPISEHNRLYWYRQTLGQGPEFLTYFQNEAQLEKSRLLSDRFSAERPKGSFSTLEIQRTEQGDSAMYLCASSLVTGSTDTQYFGPGTRLTVL.

Ten or more counts support this clonotype. The chain carries TRBV10-1 and TRBJ2-7, with no clear D. This CDR3 region has 16 residues. V shed 0 bases and J shed 5 bases, with 17 bases lying between them. Germline CDR1 reads WNHNN; CDR2 reads SYGVQD (reference sequence). The CDR3 DNA reads TGCGCCAGCAGTGAGTCTTTTGGACCCCTAAGGGACGAGCAGTACTTC. It specifies CASSESFGPLRDEQYF.

Many counts were recorded for this clonotype. V gene TRBV20-1 combines with J gene TRBJ2-2; 11 bases fit TRBD2. The junction had 8 bases not matched to a gene; V was cut back by 1 base and J by 4 bases. Per germline, CDR1 DFQATT and CDR2 SNEGSKA (reference sequence). The CDR3 runs to 17 residues. The CDR3 nucleotides read TGCAGTGCTAGAGTTACCCTAGCGGGAGGATTCACCGGGGAGCTGTTTTTT. Protein sequence: CSARVTLAGGFTGELFF.

The sample holds a few counts of this clonotype. This sequence joins TRBV2 and TRBJ2-1; D might be TRBD2 (6 bases). The CDR3 length is 14 residues. The V end was cut by 7 bases, the J end by 9 bases, with 19 bases between. The germline V gene encodes CDR1 SNHLY and CDR2 FYNNEI. The CDR3 sequence: CASMGLKGGGEQFF. CDR3 DNA sequence: TGTGCCAGCATGGGACTTAAGGGCGGAGGTGAGCAGTTCTTC.

This clonotype was picked up a small number of times. The gene calls are TRBV19 and TRBJ1-6, with D hard to call. CDR1 LNHDA and CDR2 SQIVND come from the germline V gene (reference sequence). The V end was cut by 6 bases, the J end by 0 bases, with 9 bases between. The CDR3 has 15 residues. CDR3 coding DNA: TGTGCCAGTAGACAAACGCGCTCCTATAATTCACCCCTCCACTTT. It translates to CASRQTRSYNSPLHF.

This clonotype appeared many times. The CDR3 is CATSAGNQPQHF. The DNA of the CDR3 is TGTGCCACCAGTGCCGGGAATCAGCCCCAGCATTTT. The rearrangement links TRBV24-1 to TRBJ1-5; D remains ambiguous. V gave up 5 bases and J gave up 4 bases, with 5 bases separating them. CDR3 size: 12 residues. Germline V gene sequence: CDR1 KGHDR, CDR2 SFDVKD.

This rearrangement joins TRBV4-2 to TRBJ2-2; D gene ambiguous. The CDR3 is 13 residues long. V shed 4 bases and J shed 5 bases, with 8 bases lying between them. The germline gives CDR1 LGHNA, CDR2 YNFKEQ. CDR3 protein: CASSRKLTGELFF. The CDR3 region has the DNA TGTGCCAGCAGCCGAAAACTAACCGGGGAGCTGTTTTTT.

This clonotype was counted ten times or more. The J gene is TRBJ2-1, the V gene TRBV7-2; D not resolved. Trimming took off 2 bases at V and 3 bases at J, with 11 bases between the two ends. The germline CDR1 and CDR2 sequences are SGHTA and FQGNSA. The CDR3 loop spans 15 amino acids. In nucleotides, the CDR3 is TGTGCCAGCAGCTTATGGGTGTCCCACTACAATGAGCAGTTCTTC. Its translation is CASSLWVSHYNEQFF.

The rearrangement links TRBV4-1 to TRBJ2-1, with 11 bases identical to TRBD2. The CDR3 is 20 residues long. V trimming: 0 bases; J trimming: 5 bases; junction bases outside the gene matches: 15. Germline CDR1 reads MGHRA; CDR2 reads YSYEKL. For the CDR3, the DNA is TGCGCCAGCAGCCAAGAGGAGGGTAGCGGGAGGGCCCCCTTAGACAATGAGCAGTTCTTC. Amino acid sequence: CASSQEEGSGRAPLDNEQFF.

This clonotype was detected ten times or more. This rearrangement joins TRBV20-1 to TRBJ2-7; 11 bases agree with TRBD2. V shed 6 bases and J 2 bases; nucleotides not matched to a gene: 9. Germline-derived CDR1 and CDR2 are DFQATT and SNEGSKA (reference sequence). The CDR3 has 15 residues. The CDR3 coding sequence is TGCAGTGCCAGACCCGGGACTAGCGGCGCCTACGAGCAGTACTTC. Its protein product is CSARPGTSGAYEQYF.

This clonotype was seen many times. This chain connects TRBV28 to TRBJ2-7; 12 bases line up with TRBD2. CDR3 length: 18 residues. The V gene's germline CDR1 is MDHEN and CDR2 SYDVKM. Losses at the gene ends were 6 bases for V and 3 bases for J; bases not matched to a gene: 15. CDR3: CASRNRVLAGGFIYEQYF. CDR3 in DNA: TGTGCCAGCAGGAACAGGGTACTAGCGGGAGGTTTTATCTACGAGCAGTACTTC.

This clonotype was detected ten times or more. The chain joins TRBV12-3 or TRBV12-4 to TRBJ1-5; no reliable D call. V was clipped by 3 bases and J by 4 bases, with 16 bases between them. The CDR3 is 16 amino acids. The CDR3 region is CASSLSAGMENQPQHF. The CDR3 DNA reads as TGTGCCAGCAGTTTGTCGGCGGGGATGGAGAATCAGCCCCAGCATTTT.

The genes are TRBV7-9 and TRBJ2-1; 14 positions agree with TRBD2. From germline, CDR1 is SEHNR and CDR2 FQNEAQ (reference sequence). The CDR3 sequence is 17 residues long. V was clipped by 4 bases and J by 8 bases; unmatched bases: 10. The CDR3 spells CASSSGLAGVGSDEQFF. CDR3 bases: TGTGCCAGCAGCTCGGGACTAGCGGGAGTGGGGTCCGATGAGCAGTTCTTC.

The V call is TRBV11-2, the J call TRBJ2-1; TRBD1 is a possible D gene (6 bases). There are 16 residues in the CDR3. Germline CDR1 reads SGHAT; CDR2 reads FQNNGV. Trimming took off 6 bases at V and 2 bases at J, with 17 bases between the two ends. Here the CDR3 reads CASRTIRDIPYNEQFF. CDR3 sequence (DNA): TGTGCCAGCAGAACGATTAGGGACATACCCTACAATGAGCAGTTCTTC.

This clonotype was detected ten times or more. The chain uses TRBV7-3 and TRBJ2-1, with 7 bases fitting TRBD2. This CDR3 spans 16 amino acids. The germline CDR1 and CDR2 sequences are SGHTA and FQGTGA. With V trimmed by 2 bases and J by 4 bases, 8 bases remained unmatched. CDR3 residues: CASSLSAGAGYNEQFF. CDR3 bases: TGTGCCAGCAGCTTATCGGCGGGAGCGGGTTACAATGAGCAGTTCTTC.

This clonotype came up many times. The chain carries TRBV11-2 and TRBJ2-7; no firm D call. V dropped 5 bases and J dropped 4 bases, with 15 bases sitting between them. Looked up from germline, CDR1 is SGHAT and CDR2 is FQNNGV. The CDR3 runs 14 residues. As DNA, the CDR3 is TGTGCCAGCAGCCGCTTCGCCTTGGCGTACGAGCAGTACTTC. It translates to CASSRFALAYEQYF.

As for this clonotype: This may be a read error, as it is one base from a much larger clone. V usage is TRBV27 and J usage is TRBJ1-1; weak D call: TRBD1 (5 bases). Looked up from germline, CDR1 is MNHEY and CDR2 is SMNVEV (reference sequence). V lost 5 bases and J lost 4, with 14 bases in between. The length of the CDR3 is 14 residues. CDR3 nucleotides: TGTGCCAGCAGTCCAAGGGATGGGGGCACTGAAGCTTTCTTT. This codes for CASSPRDGGTEAFF.

The rearrangement links TRBV7-8 to TRBJ1-2; D unclear. V lost 1 base and J 4 bases, leaving 10 bases between the germline ends. Germline-derived CDR1 and CDR2 are SGHVS and FQNEAQ. The CDR3 loop spans 14 amino acids. The CDR3 DNA reads TGTGCCAGCAGCTTAGATTTAGGGCGCTATGGCTACACCTTC. Translation: CASSLDLGRYGYTF.

In this sample, this clonotype turned up many times. The chain joins TRBV5-1 to TRBJ2-3; perhaps TRBD2 as D (6 bases). CDR1 is SGHRS, CDR2 YFSETQ, per germline. Trimming pared 0 bases from V and 2 bases from J, leaving 10 bases between. The CDR3 spans 15 residues. CDR3 nucleotide sequence: TGCGCCAGCAGCTTGGAAGGCGGGACCACAGATACGCAGTATTTT. As protein: CASSLEGGTTDTQYF.

This clonotype was seen a handful of times. The CDR3 bases are TGTGCCAGCAGTTATGTCACGGGGGGGAACACTGAAGCTTTCTTT. It specifies CASSYVTGGNTEAFF. The chain combines TRBV6-5 with TRBJ1-1, with TRBD1 as a possible D gene (5 bases). From germline, CDR1 is MNHEY and CDR2 SVGAGI. There are 15 residues in the CDR3. V was cut by 3 bases and J by 1 base, with 12 bases left in between.

This clonotype was seen repeatedly, ten times or more. The V and J genes are TRBV20-1 and TRBJ1-5; 10 positions match TRBD1. There are 14 residues in the CDR3. Germline lookup yields CDR1 DFQATT and CDR2 SNEGSKA (reference sequence). Trimming removed 3 bases from V and 3 bases from J; junction bases left unmatched: 2. CDR3 DNA: TGCAGTGCTAGGACAGGGGGCTCCAATCAGCCCCAGCATTTT. It codes for CSARTGGSNQPQHF.